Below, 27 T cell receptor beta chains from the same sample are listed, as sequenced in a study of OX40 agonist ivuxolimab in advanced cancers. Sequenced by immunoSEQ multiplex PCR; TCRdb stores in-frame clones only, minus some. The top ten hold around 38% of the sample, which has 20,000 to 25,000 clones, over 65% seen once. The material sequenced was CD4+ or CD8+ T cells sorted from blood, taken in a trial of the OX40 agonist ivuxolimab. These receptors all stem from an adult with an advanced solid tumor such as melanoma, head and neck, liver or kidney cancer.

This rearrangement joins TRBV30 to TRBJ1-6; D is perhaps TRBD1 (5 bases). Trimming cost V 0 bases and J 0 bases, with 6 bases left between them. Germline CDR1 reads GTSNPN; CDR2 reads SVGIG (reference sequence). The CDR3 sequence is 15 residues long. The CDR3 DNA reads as TGTGCCTGGAGTGTCGACAGCTCCTATAATTCACCCCTCCACTTT. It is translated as CAWSVDSSYNSPLHF.

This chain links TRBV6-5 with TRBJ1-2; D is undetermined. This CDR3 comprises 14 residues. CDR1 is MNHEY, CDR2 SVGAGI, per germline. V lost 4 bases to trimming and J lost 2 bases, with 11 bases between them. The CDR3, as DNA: TGTGCCAGCAGTTTAGGTCCGGGGAACTATGGCTACACCTTC. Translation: CASSLGPGNYGYTF.

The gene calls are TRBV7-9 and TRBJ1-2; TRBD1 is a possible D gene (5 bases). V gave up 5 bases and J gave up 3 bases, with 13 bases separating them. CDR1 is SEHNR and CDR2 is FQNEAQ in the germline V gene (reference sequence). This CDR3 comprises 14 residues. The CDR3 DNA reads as TGTGCCAGCAGCCCCGGGTTGGGGGACTATGGCTACACCTTC. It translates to CASSPGLGDYGYTF.

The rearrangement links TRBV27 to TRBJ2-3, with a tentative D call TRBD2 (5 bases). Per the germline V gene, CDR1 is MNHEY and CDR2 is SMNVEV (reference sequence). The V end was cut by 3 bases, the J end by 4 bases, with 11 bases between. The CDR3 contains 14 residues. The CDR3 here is CASSFAGVADTQYF. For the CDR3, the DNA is TGTGCCAGCAGTTTCGCGGGCGTAGCAGATACGCAGTATTTT.

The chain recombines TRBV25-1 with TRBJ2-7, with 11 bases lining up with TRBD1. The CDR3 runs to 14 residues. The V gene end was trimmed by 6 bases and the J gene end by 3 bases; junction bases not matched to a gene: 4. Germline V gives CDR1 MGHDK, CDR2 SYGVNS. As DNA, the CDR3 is TGTGCCAGCAGAACCGGGACAGGGGGCTACGAGCAGTACTTC. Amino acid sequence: CASRTGTGGYEQYF.

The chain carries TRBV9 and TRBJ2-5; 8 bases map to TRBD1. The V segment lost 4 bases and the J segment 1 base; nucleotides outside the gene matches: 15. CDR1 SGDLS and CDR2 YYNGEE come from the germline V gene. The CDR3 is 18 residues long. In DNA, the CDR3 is TGTGCCAGCAGCCTAAGAGCGCAGGGGGCGAGGGGCCAAGAGACCCAGTACTTC. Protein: CASSLRAQGARGQETQYF. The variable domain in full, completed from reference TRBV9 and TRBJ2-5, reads DSGVTQTPKHLITATGQRVTLRCSPRSGDLSVYWYQQSLDQGLQFLIQYYNGEERAKGNILERFSAQQFPDLHSELNLSSLELGDSALYFCASSLRAQGARGQETQYFGPGTRLLVL.

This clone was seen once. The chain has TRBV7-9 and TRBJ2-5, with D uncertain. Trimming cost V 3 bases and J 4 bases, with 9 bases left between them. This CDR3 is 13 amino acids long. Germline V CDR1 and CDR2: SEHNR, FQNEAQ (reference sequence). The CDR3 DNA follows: TGTGCCAGCAGCTTTGGGGTCGGAGAGACCCAGTACTTC. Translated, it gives CASSFGVGETQYF. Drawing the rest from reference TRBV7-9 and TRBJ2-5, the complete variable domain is DTGVSQNPRHKITKRGQNVTFRCDPISEHNRLYWYRQTLGQGPEFLTYFQNEAQLEKSRLLSDRFSAERPKGSFSTLEIQRTEQGDSAMYLCASSFGVGETQYFGPGTRLLVL.

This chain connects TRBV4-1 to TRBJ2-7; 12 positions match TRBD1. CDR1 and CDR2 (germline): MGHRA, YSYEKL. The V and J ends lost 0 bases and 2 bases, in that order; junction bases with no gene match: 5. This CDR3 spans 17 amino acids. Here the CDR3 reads CASSQDGGQGATYEQYF. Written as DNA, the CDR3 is TGCGCCAGCAGCCAAGATGGGGGACAGGGGGCGACCTACGAGCAGTACTTC.

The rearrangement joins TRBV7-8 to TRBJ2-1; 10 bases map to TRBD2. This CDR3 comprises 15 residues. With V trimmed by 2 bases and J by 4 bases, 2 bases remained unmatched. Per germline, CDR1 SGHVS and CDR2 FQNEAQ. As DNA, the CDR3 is TGTGCCAGCAGCTTACCAGCGGGGGGGTACAATGAGCAGTTCTTC. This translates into CASSLPAGGYNEQFF.

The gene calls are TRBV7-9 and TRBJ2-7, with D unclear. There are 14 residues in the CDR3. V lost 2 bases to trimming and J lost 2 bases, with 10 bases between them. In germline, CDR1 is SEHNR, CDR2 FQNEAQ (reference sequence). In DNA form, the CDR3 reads TGTGCCAGCAGCTTACCAGTCTTCCCCTACGAGCAGTACTTC. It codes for CASSLPVFPYEQYF.

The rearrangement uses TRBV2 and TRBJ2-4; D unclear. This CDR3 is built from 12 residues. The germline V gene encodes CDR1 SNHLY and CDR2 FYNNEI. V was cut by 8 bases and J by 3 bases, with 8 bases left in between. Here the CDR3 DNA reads TGTGCCAGCGCCCTGGACAAAAACATTCAGTACTTC. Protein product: CASALDKNIQYF.

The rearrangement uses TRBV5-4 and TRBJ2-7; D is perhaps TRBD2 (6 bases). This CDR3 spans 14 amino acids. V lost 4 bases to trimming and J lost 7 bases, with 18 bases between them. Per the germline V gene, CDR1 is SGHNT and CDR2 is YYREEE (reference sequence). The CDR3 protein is CASSPLAGRGEQYF. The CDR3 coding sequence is TGTGCCAGCAGCCCTTTGGCAGGCCGGGGGGAGCAGTACTTC. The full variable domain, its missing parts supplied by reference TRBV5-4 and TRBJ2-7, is ETGVTQSPTHLIKTRGQQVTLRCSSQSGHNTVSWYQQALGQGPQFIFQYYREEENGRGNFPPRFSGLQFPNYSSELNVNALELDDSALYLCASSPLAGRGEQYFGPGTRLTVT.

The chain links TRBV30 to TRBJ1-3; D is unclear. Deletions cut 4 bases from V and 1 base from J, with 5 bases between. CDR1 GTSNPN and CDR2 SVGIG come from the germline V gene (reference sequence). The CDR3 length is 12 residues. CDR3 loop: CAWKRSGNTIYF. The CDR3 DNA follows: TGTGCCTGGAAGCGGTCTGGAAACACCATATATTTT.

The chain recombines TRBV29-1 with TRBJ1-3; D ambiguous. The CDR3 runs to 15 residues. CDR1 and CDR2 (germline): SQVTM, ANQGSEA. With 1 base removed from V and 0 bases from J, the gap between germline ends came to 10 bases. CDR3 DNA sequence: TGCAGCGTTGAAGGGCGGGGAGCCTCTGGAAACACCATATATTTT. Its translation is CSVEGRGASGNTIYF.

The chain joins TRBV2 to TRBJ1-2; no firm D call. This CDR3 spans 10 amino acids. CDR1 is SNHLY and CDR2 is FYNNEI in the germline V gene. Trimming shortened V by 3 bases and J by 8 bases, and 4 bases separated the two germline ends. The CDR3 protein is CASSEGGYTF. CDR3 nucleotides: TGTGCCAGCAGTGAGGGGGGCTACACCTTC.

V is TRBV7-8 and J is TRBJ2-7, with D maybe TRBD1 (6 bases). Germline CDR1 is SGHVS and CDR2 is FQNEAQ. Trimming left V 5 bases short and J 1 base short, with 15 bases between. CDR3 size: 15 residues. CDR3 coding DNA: TGTGCCAGCAGCGCAACAGGGATAGGGTCCTACGAGCAGTACTTC. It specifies CASSATGIGSYEQYF.

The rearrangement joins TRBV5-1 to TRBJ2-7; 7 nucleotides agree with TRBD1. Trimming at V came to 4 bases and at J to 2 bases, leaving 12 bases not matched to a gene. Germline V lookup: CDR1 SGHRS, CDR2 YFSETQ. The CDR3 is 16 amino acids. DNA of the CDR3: TGCGCCAGCAGCCCCATGGACAGGATGGGGCCCTACGAGCAGTACTTC. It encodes CASSPMDRMGPYEQYF.

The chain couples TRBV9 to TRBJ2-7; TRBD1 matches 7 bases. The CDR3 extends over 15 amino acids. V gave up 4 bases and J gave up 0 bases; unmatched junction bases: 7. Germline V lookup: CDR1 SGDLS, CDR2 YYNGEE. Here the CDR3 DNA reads TGTGCCAGCAGCAAGACAGGGACCAGCTCCTACGAGCAGTACTTC. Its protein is CASSKTGTSSYEQYF.

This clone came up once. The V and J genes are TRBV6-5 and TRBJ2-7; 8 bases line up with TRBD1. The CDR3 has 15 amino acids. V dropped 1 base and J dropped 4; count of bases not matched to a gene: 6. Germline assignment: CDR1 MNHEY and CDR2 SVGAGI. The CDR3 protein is CASSYWQGASYEQYF. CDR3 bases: TGTGCCAGCAGTTACTGGCAGGGGGCTTCGTACGAGCAGTACTTC.

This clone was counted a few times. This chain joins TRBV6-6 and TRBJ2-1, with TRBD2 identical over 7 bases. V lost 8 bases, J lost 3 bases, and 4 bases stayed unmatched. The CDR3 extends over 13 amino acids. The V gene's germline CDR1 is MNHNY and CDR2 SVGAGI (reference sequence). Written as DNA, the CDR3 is TGTGCCAGCCAAGCGGGGAACTACAATGAGCAGTTCTTC. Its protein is CASQAGNYNEQFF.

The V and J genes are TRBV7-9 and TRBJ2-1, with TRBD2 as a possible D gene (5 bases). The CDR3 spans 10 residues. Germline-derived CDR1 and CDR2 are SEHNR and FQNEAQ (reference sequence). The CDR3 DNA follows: TGTCTGAGCGGAAACAATGAGCAGTTCTTC. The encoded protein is CLSGNNEQFF.

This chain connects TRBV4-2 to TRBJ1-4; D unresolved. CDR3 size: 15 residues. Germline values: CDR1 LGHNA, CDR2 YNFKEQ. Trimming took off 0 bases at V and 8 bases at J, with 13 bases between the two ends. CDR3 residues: CASSQDHLSKEKLFF. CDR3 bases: TGTGCCAGCAGCCAAGACCACCTCTCAAAGGAAAAACTGTTTTTT.

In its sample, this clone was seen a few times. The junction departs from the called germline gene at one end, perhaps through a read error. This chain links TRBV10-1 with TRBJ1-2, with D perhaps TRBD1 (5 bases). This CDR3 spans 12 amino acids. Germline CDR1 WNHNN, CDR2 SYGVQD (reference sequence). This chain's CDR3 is CASSESEGPAAF. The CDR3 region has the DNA TGCGCCAGCAGTGAGTCAGAGGGGCCGGCAGCCTTC.

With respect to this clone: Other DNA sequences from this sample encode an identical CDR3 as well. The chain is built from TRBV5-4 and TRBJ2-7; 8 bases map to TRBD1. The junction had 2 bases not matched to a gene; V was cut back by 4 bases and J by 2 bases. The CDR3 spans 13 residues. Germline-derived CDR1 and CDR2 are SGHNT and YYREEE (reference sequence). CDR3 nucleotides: TGTGCCAGCAGCCTGGACAGGGCCTACGAGCAGTACTTC. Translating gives CASSLDRAYEQYF.

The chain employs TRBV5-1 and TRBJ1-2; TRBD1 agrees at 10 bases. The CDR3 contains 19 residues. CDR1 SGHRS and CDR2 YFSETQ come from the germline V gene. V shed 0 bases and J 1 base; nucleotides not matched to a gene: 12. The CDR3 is CASSLARGQGPQNNYGYTF. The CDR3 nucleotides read TGCGCCAGCAGCTTGGCCAGGGGACAGGGGCCACAAAATAACTATGGCTACACCTTC. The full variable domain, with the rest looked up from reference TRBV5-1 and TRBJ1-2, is KAGVTQTPRYLIKTRGQQVTLSCSPISGHRSVSWYQQTPGQGLQFLFEYFSETQRNKGNFPGRFSGRQFSNSRSEMNVSTLELGDSALYLCASSLARGQGPQNNYGYTFGSGTRLTVV.

The CDR3 DNA reads TGTGCCAGTTCGACAGGCTACAATGAGCAGTTCTTC. Its translation: CASSTGYNEQFF. The rearrangement joins TRBV19 to TRBJ2-1; maybe TRBD1 (6 bases). Between the trimmed V and J ends, which lost 8 bases and 3 bases, there was a span of 8 bases. The length of the CDR3 is 12 residues. Germline V gene data show CDR1 as LNHDA and CDR2 as SQIVND (reference sequence).

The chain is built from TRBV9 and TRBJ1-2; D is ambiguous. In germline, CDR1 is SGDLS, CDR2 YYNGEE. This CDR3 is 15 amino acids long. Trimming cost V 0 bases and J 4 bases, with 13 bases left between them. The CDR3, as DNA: TGTGCCAGCAGCGTAGTGGGGAGTTGGGGCTATGGCTACACCTTC. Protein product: CASSVVGSWGYGYTF.